This T cell receptor beta chain was captured in a study of blood T cell repertoires in COVID-19. Participants were placed into cohorts based on the clinical history they reported. The table came from immunoSEQ multiplex PCR; TCRdb's copy has only in-frame clones and leaves some out. The table records roughly 250,000 clones, around 84% of them present only once. Germline CDR1 is SGHRS and CDR2 is YFSETQ. The CDR3 consists of 17 residues. Trimming cost V 4 bases and J 3 bases; bases outside gene matches: 16. Input material: PBMCs or T cells enriched from blood (not recorded which). The gene calls are TRBV5-1 and TRBJ2-7, with 7 bases matching TRBD2. The clonotype comes from a woman between 45 and 60 years old who had recovered from COVID-19. The CDR3 reads CASSLGLFSGTDYEQYF. The CDR3 DNA reads TGCGCCAGCAGCCTTGGGCTCTTCAGCGGGACCGACTACGAGCAGTACTTC. Full variable domain (rest looked up from reference TRBV5-1 and TRBJ2-7): KAGVTQTPRYLIKTRGQQVTLSCSPISGHRSVSWYQQTPGQGLQFLFEYFSETQRNKGNFPGRFSGRQFSNSRSEMNVSTLELGDSALYLCASSLGLFSGTDYEQYFGPGTRLTVT.